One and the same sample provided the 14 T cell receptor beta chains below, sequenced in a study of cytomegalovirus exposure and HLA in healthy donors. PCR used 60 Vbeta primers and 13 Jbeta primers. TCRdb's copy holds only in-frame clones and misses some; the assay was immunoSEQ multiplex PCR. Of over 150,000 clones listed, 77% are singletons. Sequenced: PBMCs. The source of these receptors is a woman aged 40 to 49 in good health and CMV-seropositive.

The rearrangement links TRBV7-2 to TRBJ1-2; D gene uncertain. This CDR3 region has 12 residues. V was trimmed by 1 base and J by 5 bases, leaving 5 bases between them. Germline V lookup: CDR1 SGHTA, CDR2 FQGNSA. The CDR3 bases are TGTGCCAGCAGCTTAGATCTTTATGGCTACACCTTC. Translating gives CASSLDLYGYTF. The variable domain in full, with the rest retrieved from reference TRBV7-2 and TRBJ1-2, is GAGVSQSPSNKVTEKGKDVELRCDPISGHTALYWYRQSLGQGLEFLIYFQGNSAPDKSGLPSDRFSAERTGGSVSTLTIQRTQQEDSAVYLCASSLDLYGYTFGSGTRLTVV.

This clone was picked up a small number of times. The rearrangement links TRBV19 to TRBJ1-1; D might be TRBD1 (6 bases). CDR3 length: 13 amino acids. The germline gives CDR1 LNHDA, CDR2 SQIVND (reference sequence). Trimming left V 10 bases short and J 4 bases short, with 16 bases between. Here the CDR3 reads CATKQGGGTEAFF. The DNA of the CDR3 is TGTGCCACTAAACAGGGAGGGGGCACTGAAGCTTTCTTT.

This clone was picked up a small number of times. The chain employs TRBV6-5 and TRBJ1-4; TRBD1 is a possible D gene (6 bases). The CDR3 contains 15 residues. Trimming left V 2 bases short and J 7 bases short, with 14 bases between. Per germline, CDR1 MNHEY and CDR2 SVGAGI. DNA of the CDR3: TGTGCCAGCAGTTACGGGGCAGGGGAAGGTGAAAAACTGTTTTTT. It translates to CASSYGAGEGEKLFF.

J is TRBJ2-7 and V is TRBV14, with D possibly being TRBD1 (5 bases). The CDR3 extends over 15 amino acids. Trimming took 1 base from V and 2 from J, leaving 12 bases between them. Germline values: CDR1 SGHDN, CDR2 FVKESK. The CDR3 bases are TGTGCCAGCAGCCAAGGGACAATACTTACCTACGAGCAGTACTTC. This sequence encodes CASSQGTILTYEQYF. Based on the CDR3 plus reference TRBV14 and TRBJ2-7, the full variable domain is EAGVTQFPSHSVIEKGQTVTLRCDPISGHDNLYWYRRVMGKEIKFLLHFVKESKQDESGMPNNRFLAERTGGTYSTLKVQPAELEDSGVYFCASSQGTILTYEQYFGPGTRLTVT.

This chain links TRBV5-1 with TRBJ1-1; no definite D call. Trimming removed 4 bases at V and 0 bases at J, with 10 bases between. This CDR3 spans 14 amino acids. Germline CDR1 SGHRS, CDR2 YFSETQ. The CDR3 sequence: CASSPTSMNTEAFF. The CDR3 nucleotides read TGCGCCAGCAGCCCTACGAGCATGAACACTGAAGCTTTCTTT.

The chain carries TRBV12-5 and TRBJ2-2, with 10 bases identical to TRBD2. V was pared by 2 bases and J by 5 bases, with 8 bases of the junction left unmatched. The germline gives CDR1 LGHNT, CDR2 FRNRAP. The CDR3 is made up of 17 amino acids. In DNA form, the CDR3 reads TGTGCTAGTGGTTTGTCTCCTAGCGGGAGTCTTACCGGGGAGCTGTTTTTT. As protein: CASGLSPSGSLTGELFF.

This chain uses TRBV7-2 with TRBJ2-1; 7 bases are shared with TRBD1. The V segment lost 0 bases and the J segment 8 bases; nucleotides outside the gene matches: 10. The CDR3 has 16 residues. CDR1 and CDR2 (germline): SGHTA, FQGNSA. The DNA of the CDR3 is TGTGCCAGCAGCTTAGCCCTGAGGCTAGGGGGCGATGAGCAGTTCTTC. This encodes CASSLALRLGGDEQFF.

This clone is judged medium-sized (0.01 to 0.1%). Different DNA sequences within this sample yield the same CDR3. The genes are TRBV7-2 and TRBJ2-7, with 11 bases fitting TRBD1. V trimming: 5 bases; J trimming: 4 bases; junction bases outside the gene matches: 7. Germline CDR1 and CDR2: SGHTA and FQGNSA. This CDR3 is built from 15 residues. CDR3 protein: CASSPAGTGGYEQYF. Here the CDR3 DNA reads TGTGCCAGCAGCCCAGCCGGGACAGGGGGATACGAGCAGTACTTC.

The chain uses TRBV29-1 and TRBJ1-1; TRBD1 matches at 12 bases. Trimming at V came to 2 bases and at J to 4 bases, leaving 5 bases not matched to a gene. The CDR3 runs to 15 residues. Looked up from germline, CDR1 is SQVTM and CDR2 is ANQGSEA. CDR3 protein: CSVESGTGGITEAFF. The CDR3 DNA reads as TGCAGCGTTGAATCCGGGACAGGGGGCATCACTGAAGCTTTCTTT.

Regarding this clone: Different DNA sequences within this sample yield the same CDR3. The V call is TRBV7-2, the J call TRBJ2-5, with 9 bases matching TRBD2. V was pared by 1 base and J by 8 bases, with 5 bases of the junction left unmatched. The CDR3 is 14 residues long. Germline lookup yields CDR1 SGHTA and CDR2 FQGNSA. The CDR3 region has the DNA TGTGCCAGCAGCTTAGTGCGGGAGGGCGGCACCCAGTACTTC. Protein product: CASSLVREGGTQYF.

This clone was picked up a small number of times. The CDR3 DNA follows: TGCAGCGCCATGGGGACAGATAGCAATCAGCCCCAGCATTTT. This gives the protein CSAMGTDSNQPQHF. The chain employs TRBV29-1 and TRBJ1-5; TRBD1 agrees at 7 bases. Trimming removed 7 bases from V and 0 bases from J; junction bases left unmatched: 6. Germline loops: CDR1 SQVTM, CDR2 ANQGSEA. The CDR3 is 14 residues long.

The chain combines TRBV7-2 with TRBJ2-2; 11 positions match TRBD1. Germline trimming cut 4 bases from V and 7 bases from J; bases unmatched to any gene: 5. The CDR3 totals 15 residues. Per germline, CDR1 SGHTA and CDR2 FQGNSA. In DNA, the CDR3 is TGTGCCAGCAGCTCGGACAGGGGGCAAGGCGGGGAGCTGTTTTTT. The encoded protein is CASSSDRGQGGELFF.

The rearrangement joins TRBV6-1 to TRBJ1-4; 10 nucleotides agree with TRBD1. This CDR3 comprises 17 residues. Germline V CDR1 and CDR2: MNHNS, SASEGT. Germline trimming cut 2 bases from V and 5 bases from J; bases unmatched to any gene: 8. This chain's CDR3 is CASSESRGGQGNEKLFF. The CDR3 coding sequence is TGTGCCAGCAGTGAATCAAGGGGGGGACAGGGGAATGAAAAACTGTTTTTT.

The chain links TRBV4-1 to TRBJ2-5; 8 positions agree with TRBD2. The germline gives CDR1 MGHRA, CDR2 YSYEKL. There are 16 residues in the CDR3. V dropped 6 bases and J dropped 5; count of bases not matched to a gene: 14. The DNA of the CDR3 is TGCGCCAGCAGTCCCGCGGGAAGCGGGGGACGGGAGACCCAGTACTTC. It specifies CASSPAGSGGRETQYF.